These T cell receptor beta chains were read from a single sample in a study of CD8 T cells in ankylosing spondylitis. TCRdb fed the 5' RACE reads into MiXCR, producing one record per CDR3 protein. The sample gives fewer than 450,000 distinct CDR3 sequences, 17% of which show up once; just over 1% is in the top ten. Material for sequencing was blood, either unsorted or a sorted T cell fraction (not recorded which). Receptor source: a male donor with ankylosing spondylitis. The CDR3 runs from the conserved cysteine through the conserved F or W. Each record gives: V gene, D gene, clone size, J gene, CDR3 length, CDR3 protein, CDR3 DNA. A D gene is named only where the DNA matches it firmly. Clone size is given for some rows only: seen once, a few or many times, or a class if the clone is expanded.

TRBV4-2	TRBD1	few	TRBJ2-3	16	CASSQDWTGEADTQYF	TGTGCCAGCAGCCAAGATTGGACAGGGGAAGCAGATACGCAGTATTTT
TRBV5-5	NA	NA	TRBJ1-1	15	CASSLGEGWNTEAFF	TGTGCCAGCAGCTTGGGAGAGGGATGGAACACTGAAGCTTTCTTT
TRBV29-1	NA	NA	TRBJ2-2	14	CSVVEFPNTGELFF	TGCAGCGTTGTCGAGTTTCCGAACACCGGGGAGCTGTTTTTT
TRBV12-3/TRBV12-4	TRBD2	few	TRBJ2-3	15	CASRPGTKFTDTQYF	TGTGCCAGCAGGCCCGGGACTAAATTCACAGATACGCAGTATTTT
TRBV11-3	TRBD2	NA	TRBJ2-1	15	CASSLVGLADNEQFF	TGTGCCAGCAGCTTAGTTGGGCTAGCGGACAATGAGCAGTTCTTC
TRBV20-1	TRBD2	NA	TRBJ2-4	15	CSASLSGRSGNIQYF	TGCAGTGCTAGCCTTAGCGGGAGGTCGGGGAACATTCAGTACTTC
TRBV3-1	TRBD1	few	TRBJ2-1	14	CASTTGTDWNEQFF	TGTGCCAGCACGACAGGGACGGATTGGAATGAGCAGTTCTTC
TRBV2	TRBD1	many	TRBJ1-2	14	CASSSQGGNYGYTF	TGTGCCAGCAGTTCACAGGGGGGGAACTATGGCTACACCTTC
TRBV10-3	TRBD2	many	TRBJ2-7	15	CAITPTSGSSYEQYF	TGTGCCATCACTCCCACTAGCGGGAGCTCCTACGAGCAGTACTTC
TRBV5-6	NA	NA	TRBJ2-1	14	CASSLEAGDYEQFF	TGTGCCAGCAGCTTGGAGGCAGGGGACTATGAGCAGTTCTTC
TRBV12-3/TRBV12-4	NA	NA	TRBJ2-1	12	CASSFGQDEQFF	TGTGCCAGCAGTTTCGGACAAGATGAGCAGTTCTTC
TRBV20-1	TRBD1	NA	TRBJ2-7	15	CSARGDRFITYEQYF	TGCAGTGCTAGGGGGGACAGGTTTATAACCTACGAGCAGTACTTC
TRBV20-1	NA	NA	TRBJ1-1	13	CSASGGANTEAFF	TGCAGTGCTTCAGGCGGGGCTAACACTGAAGCTTTCTTT
TRBV29-1	NA	few	TRBJ1-1	10	CSVGSTEAFF	TGCAGCGTCGGGTCCACTGAAGCTTTCTTT
TRBV12-3/TRBV12-4	NA	few	TRBJ1-2	18	CASSPGLGGGAGWYGYTF	TGTGCCAGCAGCCCTGGTCTAGGGGGGGGCGCGGGTTGGTATGGCTACACCTTC
TRBV9	NA	NA	TRBJ1-2	15	CASSPRDLLLYGYTF	TGTGCCAGCAGCCCCAGGGACCTGCTTCTCTATGGCTACACCTTC
TRBV7-6	NA	few	TRBJ1-3	14	CASSSPGGGNTIYF	TGTGCCAGCAGCTCCCCCGGGGGTGGAAACACCATATATTTT
TRBV7-9	NA	NA	TRBJ1-1	13	CASSQAVNTEAFF	TGTGCCAGCAGCCAAGCCGTGAACACTGAAGCTTTCTTT
TRBV7-8	NA	NA	TRBJ1-1	16	CASSLGSAGSSTEAFF	TGTGCCAGCAGCTTGGGGTCGGCAGGGTCGTCCACTGAAGCTTTCTTT
TRBV28	TRBD1	NA	TRBJ1-1	16	CASSLGGTVTNTEAFF	TGTGCCAGCAGTTTGGGAGGGACAGTCACGAACACTGAAGCTTTCTTT
TRBV10-3	TRBD1	many	TRBJ2-1	16	CAISDQGATNNNEQFF	TGTGCCATCAGTGACCAGGGGGCCACAAATAACAATGAGCAGTTCTTC
TRBV18	NA	NA	TRBJ2-5	14	CASSPLPAQETQYF	TGTGCCAGCTCACCACTCCCAGCCCAAGAGACCCAGTACTTC
TRBV4-3	NA	NA	TRBJ2-2	14	CASSQDRGAGELFF	TGCGCCAGCAGCCAAGATCGAGGGGCCGGGGAGCTGTTTTTT
TRBV20-1	NA	few	TRBJ2-3	13	CSARMLGTDTQYF	TGCAGTGCTAGGATGTTAGGAACAGATACGCAGTATTTT
TRBV7-9	NA	few	TRBJ1-1	15	CASSLARSMNTEAFF	TGTGCCAGCAGCTTAGCGCGGTCCATGAACACTGAAGCTTTCTTT
TRBV29-1	NA	few	TRBJ2-3	12	CAGDQGADTQYF	TGCGCGGGGGACCAGGGGGCTGATACGCAGTATTTT
TRBV28	TRBD1	few	TRBJ1-5	14	CASEGQTPNQPQHF	TGTGCCAGCGAGGGACAGACCCCGAATCAGCCCCAGCATTTT
TRBV28	TRBD2	NA	TRBJ2-4	19	CASSFDLGTLAGTANIQYF	TGTGCCAGCAGTTTTGACCTTGGGACACTAGCGGGAACAGCTAACATTCAGTACTTC
TRBV14	NA	NA	TRBJ2-1	16	CASSQFTGTNNNEQFF	TGTGCCAGCAGCCAATTTACCGGGACAAATAACAATGAGCAGTTCTTC
TRBV12-3/TRBV12-4	NA	NA	TRBJ1-1	15	CASSLSGRGFTEAFF	TGTGCCAGCAGTTTATCCGGCAGGGGTTTTACTGAAGCTTTCTTT
TRBV12-3/TRBV12-4	NA	NA	TRBJ1-3	15	CASSFISGIGNTIYF	TGTGCCAGCAGTTTTATTTCCGGGATTGGAAACACCATATATTTT
TRBV20-1	NA	NA	TRBJ2-3	11	CSAPRSDTQYF	TGCAGTGCTCCCCGCTCAGATACGCAGTATTTT
TRBV20-1	NA	NA	TRBJ1-1	14	CSATRQVMNTEAFF	TGCAGTGCTACCCGACAGGTGATGAACACTGAAGCTTTCTTT
TRBV29-1	TRBD1	NA	TRBJ1-4	16	CSVAGTGGGAGEKLFF	TGCAGCGTGGCCGGGACAGGGGGCGGGGCAGGAGAAAAACTGTTTTTT
TRBV12-3/TRBV12-4	NA	NA	TRBJ1-1	15	CASSPQTAKNTEAFF	TGTGCCAGCAGTCCCCAGACAGCGAAGAACACTGAAGCTTTCTTT
TRBV7-8	NA	NA	TRBJ1-1	14	CASSPERGHTEAFF	TGTGCCAGCAGCCCCGAGAGGGGACACACTGAAGCTTTCTTT
TRBV6-1	NA	many	TRBJ1-5	14	CATSYRAGNQPQHF	TGTGCCACGTCGTACAGGGCAGGCAATCAGCCCCAGCATTTT
TRBV3-1	NA	few	TRBJ2-1	17	CASTLQGERGGYNEQFF	TGTGCCAGCACCCTCCAGGGGGAGAGGGGGGGCTACAATGAGCAGTTCTTC
TRBV6-2/TRBV6-3	TRBD2	few	TRBJ2-2	17	CASSFSPLAGGPGELFF	TGTGCCAGCAGTTTCTCTCCACTAGCGGGAGGCCCCGGGGAGCTGTTTTTT
TRBV25-1	TRBD1	few	TRBJ1-2	15	CASSPSGQGNYGYTF	TGTGCCAGCAGTCCTTCGGGACAGGGGAACTATGGCTACACCTTC
TRBV4-1	TRBD1	NA	TRBJ2-5	15	CASSQAGTGKETQYF	TGCGCCAGCAGCCAAGCCGGGACAGGGAAAGAGACCCAGTACTTC
TRBV29-1	NA	NA	TRBJ2-7	12	CSAKSNSYEQYF	TGCAGCGCCAAGAGCAACTCCTACGAGCAGTACTTC
TRBV4-1	TRBD2	many	TRBJ2-5	16	CASSEGGSGIWETQYF	TGCGCCAGCTCGGAAGGGGGTAGCGGGATCTGGGAGACCCAGTACTTC
TRBV4-2	NA	NA	TRBJ2-1	15	CASSQDLNSYNEQFF	TGTGCCAGCAGCCAAGACCTAAACTCCTACAATGAGCAGTTCTTC
TRBV20-1	NA	NA	TRBJ2-3	13	CSAPRTVADTQYF	TGCAGTGCCCCACGGACCGTAGCAGATACGCAGTATTTT
TRBV4-3	NA	many	TRBJ2-6	14	CASSQKVQANVLTF	TGCGCCAGCAGCCAGAAGGTCCAGGCCAACGTCCTGACTTTC
TRBV15	NA	NA	TRBJ2-2	17	CATSRPPSRSLTGELFF	TGTGCCACCAGCAGACCCCCCTCTCGTAGTCTTACCGGGGAGCTGTTTTTT
TRBV5-1	TRBD2	few	TRBJ2-5	16	CASSQEGGLAKETQYF	TGCGCCAGCAGCCAGGAAGGCGGACTAGCGAAAGAGACCCAGTACTTC
TRBV7-2	TRBD1	few	TRBJ2-7	14	CASSYDRGLGEQYF	TGTGCCAGCAGCTACGACAGGGGATTGGGCGAGCAGTACTTC
TRBV12-3/TRBV12-4	TRBD1	few	TRBJ1-1	15	CASSHGQGSTTEAFF	TGTGCCAGCAGTCACGGACAGGGGTCAACCACTGAAGCTTTCTTT
TRBV12-3/TRBV12-4	NA	many	TRBJ2-2	13	CASRSGSPGELFF	TGTGCCAGCAGGTCAGGGAGCCCCGGGGAGCTGTTTTTT
TRBV9	TRBD2	NA	TRBJ2-7	18	CASSPETGTSGTTYEQYF	TGTGCCAGCAGCCCAGAAACCGGGACTAGCGGGACTACCTACGAGCAGTACTTC
TRBV25-1	NA	NA	TRBJ1-1	14	CASSEWAGSTEAFF	TGTGCCAGCAGTGAATGGGCAGGTTCTACTGAAGCTTTCTTT
TRBV6-5	TRBD2	few	TRBJ2-7	15	CASSYSGLATHEQYF	TGTGCCAGCAGTTACTCCGGACTAGCGACCCACGAGCAGTACTTC
TRBV7-9	TRBD1	many	TRBJ1-1	15	CASSLGTGHGTEAFF	TGTGCCAGCAGCTTAGGGACAGGGCATGGCACTGAAGCTTTCTTT